This entry lists 11 T cell receptor beta chains sequenced from one sample in a study of blood T cell repertoires in COVID-19. Sequencing was performed with immunoSEQ multiplex PCR; in TCRdb, only in-frame clones are kept and a portion is missing. The sample lists hundreds of thousands of clones, approximately 90% seen once, with roughly 10% in the top ten. Sequenced sample: PBMCs or T cells enriched from blood (not recorded which). These receptor sequences come from a woman aged 45 to 65 who had recovered from COVID-19.

The rearrangement uses TRBV30 and TRBJ1-6; possibly TRBD1 for D (5 bases). The CDR3 sequence is 15 residues long. The V end lost 4 bases, the J end lost 7 bases, and 17 bases lay between the germline ends. Germline V CDR1 and CDR2: GTSNPN, SVGIG (reference sequence). CDR3 sequence: CAWNPTGGRNSPLHF. CDR3 DNA: TGTGCCTGGAACCCCACAGGCGGCCGGAATTCACCCCTCCACTTT.

The genes are TRBV5-1 and TRBJ1-2, with 7 bases that match TRBD1. Trimming took 2 bases from V and 2 from J; bases not matched to a gene: 3. Germline V CDR1 and CDR2: SGHRS, YFSETQ. The CDR3 has 14 amino acids. The CDR3 here is CASSLKGANYGYTF. The CDR3, as DNA: TGCGCCAGCAGCTTAAAGGGGGCCAACTATGGCTACACCTTC.

The V gene is TRBV7-9, the J gene TRBJ2-1, with 14 nucleotides matching TRBD2. CDR1 SEHNR and CDR2 FQNEAQ come from the germline V gene (reference sequence). V lost 0 bases and J lost 1; bases outside the gene matches: 5. This CDR3 region has 19 residues. Here the CDR3 DNA reads TGTGCCAGCAGCTTAGCTGGACTAGCGGGGGGTAGGTCCTACAATGAGCAGTTCTTC. Residues: CASSLAGLAGGRSYNEQFF.

The CDR3 loop is CASSQVGTGFPEAFF. The DNA of the CDR3 is TGCGCCAGCAGCCAAGTGGGGACAGGGTTCCCTGAAGCTTTCTTT. The chain employs TRBV4-1 and TRBJ1-1, with 9 bases aligning to TRBD1. V gave up 1 base and J gave up 6 bases; unmatched junction bases: 6. The CDR3 consists of 15 residues. The germline CDR1 and CDR2 sequences are MGHRA and YSYEKL.

The J gene is TRBJ1-6, the V gene TRBV27, with 7 bases identical to TRBD1. The CDR3 consists of 16 residues. V shed 10 bases, J shed 0 bases, and the junction held 9 bases outside the gene matches. Germline V gene data show CDR1 as MNHEY and CDR2 as SMNVEV (reference sequence). The CDR3 here is CATRQGWSSYNSPLHF. The CDR3 DNA follows: TGTGCCACCAGACAGGGCTGGAGCTCCTATAATTCACCCCTCCACTTT.

This clone appeared a single time. The rearrangement links TRBV6-5 to TRBJ1-2, with a possible D match to TRBD1 (6 bases). The ends were cut back, 2 bases at V and 4 bases at J, with 11 bases in the middle. From germline, CDR1 is MNHEY and CDR2 SVGAGI. This CDR3 region has 14 residues. The CDR3 loop is CASSYRGGGYGYTF. In DNA form, the CDR3 reads TGTGCCAGCAGTTACAGAGGGGGGGGCTATGGCTACACCTTC.

V and J are TRBV3-1 (or the pseudogene TRBV3-2) and TRBJ2-1; 7 nucleotides line up with TRBD2. V dropped 1 base and J dropped 7; count of bases not matched to a gene: 7. CDR3 length: 15 residues. Germline V CDR1 and CDR2: LGHDT, YNNKEL (reference sequence). CDR3 in amino acids: CASSQAGGTANEQFF. The DNA for the CDR3 is TGTGCCAGCAGCCAAGCGGGGGGAACCGCGAATGAGCAGTTCTTC.

V is TRBV12-3 or TRBV12-4 and J is TRBJ1-2, with 9 positions matching TRBD1. The trim removed 4 bases at V and 8 bases at J, leaving 5 bases unmatched. CDR3 size: 13 residues. CDR3 region: CASSWGQGIGYTF. In nucleotides, the CDR3 is TGTGCCAGCAGTTGGGGACAGGGAATAGGCTACACCTTC.

The chain carries TRBV11-2 and TRBJ1-2; no clear D. This CDR3 is built from 14 residues. Germline values: CDR1 SGHAT, CDR2 FQNNGV. V gave up 3 bases and J gave up 4 bases, with 12 bases separating them. The CDR3 protein is CASSFGVDGYGYTF. The CDR3, as DNA: TGTGCCAGCAGCTTCGGGGTGGACGGCTATGGCTACACCTTC. Full variable domain (rest looked up from reference TRBV11-2 and TRBJ1-2): EAGVAQSPRYKIIEKRQSVAFWCNPISGHATLYWYQQILGQGPKLLIQFQNNGVVDDSQLPKDRFSAERLKGVDSTLKIQPAKLEDSAVYLCASSFGVDGYGYTFGSGTRLTVV.

The V call is TRBV4-2, the J call TRBJ1-1; 8 positions match TRBD1. Germline trimming cut 0 bases from V and 11 bases from J; bases unmatched to any gene: 8. Germline assignment: CDR1 LGHNA and CDR2 YNFKEQ. The CDR3 totals 14 residues. The CDR3 is CASSQEQGGNLAFF. The DNA for the CDR3 is TGTGCCAGCAGCCAAGAACAGGGGGGGAACCTGGCTTTCTTT.

The V call is TRBV10-2, the J call TRBJ1-1, with 9 bases fitting TRBD1. The germline V gene encodes CDR1 WSHSY and CDR2 SAAADI. The CDR3 loop spans 15 amino acids. Trimming removed 9 bases from V and 5 bases from J; junction bases left unmatched: 13. CDR3 region: CASLQGRDRVTEAFF. The CDR3 DNA reads TGCGCCAGTTTACAGGGGAGGGACAGGGTTACTGAAGCTTTCTTT.